The 14 T cell receptor beta chains given below trace back to one sample, sequenced in a study of blood T cell repertoires in COVID-19. Generated by immunoSEQ multiplex PCR, the TCRdb table keeps only in-frame clones and is missing some. This table has 150,000 to 200,000 clones, about 86% appearing once. The sequencing sample was made of PBMCs or T cells enriched from blood (not recorded which). All receptors come from a man aged 35-49 years who had recovered from COVID-19.

This chain joins TRBV11-3 and TRBJ2-1, with D possibly TRBD2 on 6 matching bases. CDR1 is SGHNT and CDR2 is YENEEA in the germline V gene. The germline V and J ends were trimmed by 0 bases and 9 bases, with 9 bases remaining between them. This CDR3 is built from 13 residues. The CDR3 reads CASSLDRRGEQFF. In nucleotides, the CDR3 is TGTGCCAGCAGCTTAGATCGGCGGGGTGAGCAGTTCTTC.

J is TRBJ1-4 and V is TRBV3-1 (or the pseudogene TRBV3-2); the D gene is possibly TRBD1 (6 bases). Germline V CDR1 and CDR2: LGHDT, YNNKEL (reference sequence). The ends were cut back, 0 bases at V and 2 bases at J, with 10 bases in the middle. The length of the CDR3 is 16 residues. The CDR3 spells CASSQDYRVTNEKLFF. In nucleotides, the CDR3 is TGTGCCAGCAGCCAAGATTACAGGGTGACTAATGAAAAACTGTTTTTT.

This chain connects TRBV7-6 to TRBJ1-1, with D perhaps matching TRBD1 (5 bases). This CDR3 spans 12 amino acids. Germline V gene data show CDR1 as SGHVS and CDR2 as FNYEAQ. With 10 bases removed from V and 1 base from J, the gap between germline ends came to 10 bases. CDR3 protein: CATPRGNTEAFF. CDR3 nucleotide sequence: TGTGCCACCCCTAGGGGGAACACTGAAGCTTTCTTT. Filled out from reference TRBV7-6 and TRBJ1-1, the complete variable domain reads GAGVSQSPRYKVTKRGQDVALRCDPISGHVSLYWYRQALGQGPEFLTYFNYEAQQDKSGLPNDRFSAERPEGSISTLTIQRTEQRDSAMYRCATPRGNTEAFFGQGTRLTVV.

This sequence joins TRBV4-1 and TRBJ1-2; tentatively, D is TRBD1 (5 bases). The germline CDR1 and CDR2 sequences are MGHRA and YSYEKL. This CDR3 is built from 16 residues. V gave up 0 bases and J gave up 0 bases, with 11 bases separating them. This CDR3 is CASSQDLGGANYGYTF. CDR3 DNA: TGCGCCAGCAGCCAAGATTTGGGGGGAGCTAACTATGGCTACACCTTC.

The V call is TRBV6-2 or TRBV6-3, the J call TRBJ1-2; TRBD1 is a possible D gene (6 bases). With 5 bases removed from V and 2 bases from J, the gap between germline ends came to 9 bases. Per germline, CDR1 MNHEY and CDR2 SVGEGT. The CDR3 length is 13 residues. This CDR3 reads CASSRTENYGYTF. In DNA, the CDR3 is TGTGCCAGCAGTCGGACAGAGAACTATGGCTACACCTTC.

CDR3 loop: CASSSPGTSGIYEQYF. The CDR3 region has the DNA TGTGCCAGCAGCTCCCCCGGGACTAGCGGGATTTACGAGCAGTACTTC. The rearrangement joins TRBV7-6 to TRBJ2-7, with 13 bases lining up with TRBD2. The V gene end was trimmed by 4 bases and the J gene end by 4 bases; junction bases not matched to a gene: 7. There are 16 residues in the CDR3. The germline V gene encodes CDR1 SGHVS and CDR2 FNYEAQ.

The chain has TRBV19 and TRBJ1-2, with D unresolved. V was shortened by 5 bases and J by 4 bases, with 11 bases between the two germline ends. Germline values: CDR1 LNHDA, CDR2 SQIVND (reference sequence). The CDR3 sequence is 13 residues long. CDR3 in DNA: TGTGCCAGTAGTCTCCGTACAGCCTATGGCTACACCTTC. Its protein is CASSLRTAYGYTF.

CDR3 coding DNA: TGTGCCAGCTCAGGACAGGGCACCGAGCAGTACTTC. Amino acid sequence: CASSGQGTEQYF. This chain uses TRBV2 with TRBJ2-7; 8 nucleotides match TRBD1. Germline assignment: CDR1 SNHLY and CDR2 FYNNEI. The CDR3 runs 12 residues. Trimming removed 8 bases from V and 6 bases from J; junction bases left unmatched: 6.

The V and J genes are TRBV29-1 and TRBJ1-5; no clear D. Trimming cost V 4 bases and J 6 bases, with 10 bases left between them. Germline assignment: CDR1 SQVTM and CDR2 ANQGSEA. This CDR3 spans 12 amino acids. CDR3 sequence: CSVVSGSQPQHF. CDR3 nucleotides: TGCAGCGTTGTTTCCGGGAGTCAGCCCCAGCATTTT.

This chain joins TRBV29-1 and TRBJ2-2; 10 bases agree with TRBD1. The J segment lost 6 bases and the V segment lost 6 bases, leaving 7 bases of the junction unmatched. The CDR3 contains 14 residues. Germline V gene data show CDR1 as SQVTM and CDR2 as ANQGSEA. In DNA, the CDR3 is TGCAGCGTCCGGGACAGGGGAGCGGCCGGGGAGCTGTTTTTT. It yields the protein CSVRDRGAAGELFF.

For this clone: An end of the junction differs from the germline gene, which may be a read error. J is TRBJ1-1 and V is TRBV13; TRBD1 aligns across 9 bases. Germline V gives CDR1 PRHDT, CDR2 FYEKMQ (reference sequence). The CDR3 sequence is 13 residues long. The CDR3 nucleotides read TGTGCCGGCAGCCTAAGGACAGGGGCGGAAGCTTTCTTT. It translates to CAGSLRTGAEAFF.

The CDR3 region has the DNA TGTGCCAGCAGCCGGGCAGGGAACTATGGCTACACCTTC. Translated, it gives CASSRAGNYGYTF. The rearrangement joins TRBV14 to TRBJ1-2, with a weak D call TRBD1 (5 bases). Between the trimmed V and J ends, which lost 4 bases and 2 bases, there was a span of 8 bases. Germline assignment: CDR1 SGHDN and CDR2 FVKESK. The CDR3 loop spans 13 amino acids.

V usage is TRBV24-1 and J usage is TRBJ2-1; 9 bases are a match to TRBD1. CDR3 length equals 12 residues. Germline V gives CDR1 KGHDR, CDR2 SFDVKD. V shed 9 bases, J shed 9 bases, and the junction held 5 bases outside the gene matches. This chain's CDR3 is CATAGTGTEQFF. CDR3 DNA sequence: TGTGCCACCGCCGGGACAGGGACTGAGCAGTTCTTC.

This chain uses TRBV3-1 (or the pseudogene TRBV3-2) with TRBJ1-1, with a weak D call TRBD1 (6 bases). The CDR3 totals 12 residues. With 5 bases removed from V and 7 bases from J, the gap between germline ends came to 11 bases. The germline V gene encodes CDR1 LGHDT and CDR2 YNNKEL (reference sequence). The CDR3 loop is CASSETGGEAFF. The DNA for the CDR3 is TGTGCCAGCAGCGAGACAGGTGGTGAAGCTTTCTTT.